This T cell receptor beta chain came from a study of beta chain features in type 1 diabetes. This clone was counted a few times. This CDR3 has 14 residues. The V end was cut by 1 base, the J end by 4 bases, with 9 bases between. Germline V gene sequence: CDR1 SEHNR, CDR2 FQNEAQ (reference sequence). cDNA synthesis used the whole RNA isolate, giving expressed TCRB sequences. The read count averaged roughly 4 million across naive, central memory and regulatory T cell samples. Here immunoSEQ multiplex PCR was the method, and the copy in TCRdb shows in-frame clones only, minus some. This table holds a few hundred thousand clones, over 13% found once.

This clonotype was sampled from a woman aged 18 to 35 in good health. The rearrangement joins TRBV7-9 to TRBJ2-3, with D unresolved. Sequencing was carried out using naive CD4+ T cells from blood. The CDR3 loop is CASSLGGAPDTQYF. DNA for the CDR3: TGTGCCAGCAGCTTAGGAGGAGCCCCAGATACGCAGTATTTT.